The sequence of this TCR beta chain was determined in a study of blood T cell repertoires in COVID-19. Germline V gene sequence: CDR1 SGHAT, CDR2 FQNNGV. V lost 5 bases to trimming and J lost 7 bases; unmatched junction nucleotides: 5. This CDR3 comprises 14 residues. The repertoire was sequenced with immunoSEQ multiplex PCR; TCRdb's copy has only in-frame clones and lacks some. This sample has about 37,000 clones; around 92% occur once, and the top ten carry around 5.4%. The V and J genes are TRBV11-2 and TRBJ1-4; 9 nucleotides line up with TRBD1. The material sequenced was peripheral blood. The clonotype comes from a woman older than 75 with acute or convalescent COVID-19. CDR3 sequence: CASSQTGGGEKLFF. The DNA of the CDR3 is TGTGCCAGCAGCCAGACAGGGGGGGGTGAAAAACTGTTTTTT.